This T cell receptor beta chain was captured in a study of tumor-infiltrating lymphocytes in localized non-small cell lung cancer. Between the trimmed V and J ends, which lost 5 bases and 0 bases, there was a span of 16 bases. Germline V CDR1 and CDR2: SEHNR, FQNEAQ (reference sequence). The CDR3 has 16 residues. Some clones are missing from TCRdb's copy, which holds only in-frame ones; the method was immunoSEQ multiplex PCR. The sample has more than 15,000 clones; almost 70% are singletons. This receptor was taken from a human donor with non-small cell lung cancer. Sequenced: lung tumor tissue. The genes are TRBV7-9 and TRBJ1-1; no definite D call. CDR3 sequence reads: CASSPPLTGMNTEAFF. The CDR3 region has the DNA TGTGCCAGCAGCCCGCCTTTGACGGGGATGAACACTGAAGCTTTCTTT.